This T cell receptor beta chain emerged from a study of beta chain features in type 1 diabetes (dated by TCRdb to 2016 to 2019). Describing the broader study: Mean age, gender distribution, total cell number and subset yield were not different between patients and healthy donors. A total of roughly 100 million sorted cells were examined across all samples, and the number of cells per subset was strongly correlated with RNA yield. The study compared TCRB repertoires of sorted circulating CD4+ T cell subsets between recently diagnosed type 1 diabetes patients and matched healthy donors. Regulatory and stem cell-like memory subsets were isolated from only 8 patients and roughly 8 healthy donors, whereas naive and central memory subsets came from all 30 or so donors.

Overall study results and their limits: Naive, central memory and regulatory TCRB repertoires appeared to be more alike among patients than among healthy donors. HLA sub-analyses involved small numbers of individuals, so any influence of HLA type on TCRB rearrangement remained unresolved. PCR may preferentially amplify shorter templates, but because patient and control samples were amplified and corrected together, any resulting skew would affect both groups equally. Type 1 diabetes patients showed a moderate but significant shortening of TCRB CDR3 length in all four CD4+ subsets. Sequencing cDNA rather than genomic DNA could over-represent highly expressing activated cells, although activation and CD3 levels did not differ between groups. At VDJ recombination sites, type 1 diabetes patients had fewer insertions and more deleted nucleotides, which implies abnormalities in thymic rearrangement.

With regard to this clone: Its antigen is still unknown. Per-nucleotide qualities are absent, and no much larger clonotype sits a single base away.

Each donor gave one peripheral blood draw, averaging around 0.11 L, which was collected into heparinised tubes. Using a panel that included CD45RO, CCR7, CD25, CD127, CD95 and CD27, naive, central memory, regulatory and stem cell-like memory CD4+ T cells were sorted on a BD FACSAria II. Every sorted population had a purity above 95%. PBMCs were isolated immediately by Lymphoprep density gradient centrifugation and stained directly without culture. So that batch effects would be minimized, each experiment stained and sorted samples in pairs, pairing one healthy donor with one patient. From V the trimming removes 4 bases and from J it removes 1 base, while the gene matches leave 3 bases of the junction unaccounted for. According to the germline V gene (reference sequence), CDR1 reads GTSNPN and CDR2 reads SVGIG. Counted from cysteine to phenylalanine, this CDR3 has 15 amino acids. CDR3 DNA only is kept here, 45 bases in frame from base 1.

The entire amount of isolated RNA was reverse transcribed using the High Capacity cDNA Reverse Transcription Kit, so the sequenced TCRB transcripts were expressed ones. Deep immunoSEQ sequencing was applied to naive, central memory and regulatory T cell samples, giving an average of roughly 3.3 million total reads per sample. After sorted cells were lysed in RLT buffer, RNA was extracted with DNase-treated RNeasy Micro or Mini kits, with the choice depending on cell number. Each cell subset was processed on its own to prevent cross-contamination, while patient and healthy donor samples were processed together. The immunoSEQ multiplex PCR was used to amplify TCRB sequences from cDNA, yielding 87-bp fragments that span the CDR3 region. The amplicons were sequenced using the Illumina HiSeq platform. From the authors' description of their analysis: Synthetic template baselines were used to correct PCR bias computationally, reads within Hamming distance 2 were collapsed, and singletons that could not be merged were discarded. Reads were aligned against IMGT so that V, D and J genes, CDR3 length and insertions or deletions at six rearrangement sites could be assigned. Within each subset, clonotype counts were normalized to sorted cell number, and only after that were true diversity and Gini coefficients computed with the tcR R package. The overlap coefficient, calculated on TCRB nucleotide sequences, was used to measure repertoire sharing. Sourced from immuneACCESS, this table was stored by TCRdb with only in-frame sequences that have V and J called. A share of the clones is absent; for the studies checked, an unresolved V gene accounts for under half, and the remainder has no known explanation. D and trimming were read from the DNA, whereas the V and J calls and clone size are those reported in that table. The sample table holds 240,000 or so clones, of which 25% to 30% were seen once. Roughly 4% of the sample goes to the ten largest clones.

This TCR was recovered from a man aged 25 to 40 in good health. Recombination linked TRBV30 to TRBJ2-1, with TRBD2 identical over 11 junction bases. What was sequenced was central memory CD4+ T cells from blood. The CDR3 reads as follows: CAWNLAGGSYNEQFF. The nucleotides are TGTGCCTGGAACCTAGCGGGAGGTTCCTACAATGAGCAGTTCTTC.